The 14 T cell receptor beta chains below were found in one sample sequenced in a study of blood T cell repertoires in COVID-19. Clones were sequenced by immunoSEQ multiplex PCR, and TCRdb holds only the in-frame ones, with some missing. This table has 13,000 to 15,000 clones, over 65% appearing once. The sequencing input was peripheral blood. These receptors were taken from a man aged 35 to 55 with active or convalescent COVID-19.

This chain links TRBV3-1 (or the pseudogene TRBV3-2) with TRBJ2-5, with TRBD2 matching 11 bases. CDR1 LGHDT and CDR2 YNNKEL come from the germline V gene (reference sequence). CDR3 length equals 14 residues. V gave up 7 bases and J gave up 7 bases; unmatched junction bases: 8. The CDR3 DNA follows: TGTGCCAGCACCGGGACTAGCGGTACGGGGACCCAGTACTTC. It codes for CASTGTSGTGTQYF.

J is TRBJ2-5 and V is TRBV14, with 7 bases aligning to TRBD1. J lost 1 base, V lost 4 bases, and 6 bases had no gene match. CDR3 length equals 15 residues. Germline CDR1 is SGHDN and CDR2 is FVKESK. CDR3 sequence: CASSPLTGPQETQYF. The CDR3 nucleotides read TGTGCCAGCAGCCCGTTGACAGGGCCCCAAGAGACCCAGTACTTC.

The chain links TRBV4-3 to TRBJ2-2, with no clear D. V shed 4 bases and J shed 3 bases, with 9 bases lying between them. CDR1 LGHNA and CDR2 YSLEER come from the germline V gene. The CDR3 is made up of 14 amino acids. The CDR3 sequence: CASSLAMDTGELFF. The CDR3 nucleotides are TGCGCCAGCAGCCTAGCCATGGACACCGGGGAGCTGTTTTTT.

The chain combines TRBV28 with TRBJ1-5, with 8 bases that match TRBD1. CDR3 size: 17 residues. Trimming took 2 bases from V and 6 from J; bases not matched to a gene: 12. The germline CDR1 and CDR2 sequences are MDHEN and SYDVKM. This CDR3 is CASSLNWPQGAIQPQHF. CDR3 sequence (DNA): TGTGCCAGCAGTTTAAATTGGCCCCAGGGGGCGATTCAGCCCCAGCATTTT.

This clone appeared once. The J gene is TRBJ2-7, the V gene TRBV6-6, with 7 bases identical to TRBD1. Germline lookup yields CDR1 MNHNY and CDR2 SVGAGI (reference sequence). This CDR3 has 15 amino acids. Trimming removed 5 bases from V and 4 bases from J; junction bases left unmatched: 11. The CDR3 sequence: CASSTQLQGPYEQYF. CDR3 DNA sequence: TGTGCCAGCAGTACCCAATTACAGGGGCCGTACGAGCAGTACTTC.

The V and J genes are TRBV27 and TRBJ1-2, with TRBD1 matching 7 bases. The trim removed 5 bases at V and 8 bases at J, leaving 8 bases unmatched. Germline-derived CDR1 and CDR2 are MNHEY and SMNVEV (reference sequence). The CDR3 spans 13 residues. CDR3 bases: TGTGCCAGCAGTAATACAGGGGTTCGCGGCTACACCTTC. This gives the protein CASSNTGVRGYTF.

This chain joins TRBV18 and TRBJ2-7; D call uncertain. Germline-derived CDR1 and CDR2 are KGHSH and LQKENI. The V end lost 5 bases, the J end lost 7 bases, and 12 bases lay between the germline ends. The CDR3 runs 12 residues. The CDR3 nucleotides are TGTGCCAGCTCATCAACAGATCAAGAGCAGTACTTC. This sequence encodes CASSSTDQEQYF.

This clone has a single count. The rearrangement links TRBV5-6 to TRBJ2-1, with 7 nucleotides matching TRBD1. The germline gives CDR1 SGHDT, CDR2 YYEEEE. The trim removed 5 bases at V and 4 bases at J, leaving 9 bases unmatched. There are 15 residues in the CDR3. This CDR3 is CASSPLAQGYNEQFF. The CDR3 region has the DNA TGTGCCAGCAGTCCACTGGCACAGGGGTACAATGAGCAGTTCTTC.

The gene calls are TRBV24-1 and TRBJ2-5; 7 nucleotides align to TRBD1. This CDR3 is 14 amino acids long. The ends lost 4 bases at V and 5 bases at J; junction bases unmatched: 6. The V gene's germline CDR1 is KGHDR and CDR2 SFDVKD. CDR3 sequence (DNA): TGTGCCACCAGTGACAACACAGGGGATGAGACCCAGTACTTC. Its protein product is CATSDNTGDETQYF.

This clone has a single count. CDR3 residues: CASSGGQGEGGELFF. The DNA for the CDR3 is TGTGCCAGCAGCGGGGGACAGGGTGAAGGCGGGGAGCTGTTTTTT. The V and J genes are TRBV7-2 and TRBJ2-2, with 9 positions matching TRBD1. With 5 bases clipped from V and 7 bases from J, the junction kept 8 bases outside the gene matches. This CDR3 is 15 amino acids long. Germline CDR1 is SGHTA and CDR2 is FQGNSA.

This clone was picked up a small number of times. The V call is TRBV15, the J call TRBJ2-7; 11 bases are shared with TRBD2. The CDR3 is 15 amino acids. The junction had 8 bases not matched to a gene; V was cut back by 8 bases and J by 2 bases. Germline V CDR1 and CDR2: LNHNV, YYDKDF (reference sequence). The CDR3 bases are TGTGCCACCTCGGACGGGACTAGCGGCGCCTACGAGCAGTACTTC. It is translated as CATSDGTSGAYEQYF.

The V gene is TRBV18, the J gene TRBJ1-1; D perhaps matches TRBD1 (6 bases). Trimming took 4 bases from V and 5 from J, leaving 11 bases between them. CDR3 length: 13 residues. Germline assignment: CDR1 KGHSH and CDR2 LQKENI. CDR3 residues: CASSRTDGTEAFF. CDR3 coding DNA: TGTGCCAGCTCACGGACAGATGGGACTGAAGCTTTCTTT.

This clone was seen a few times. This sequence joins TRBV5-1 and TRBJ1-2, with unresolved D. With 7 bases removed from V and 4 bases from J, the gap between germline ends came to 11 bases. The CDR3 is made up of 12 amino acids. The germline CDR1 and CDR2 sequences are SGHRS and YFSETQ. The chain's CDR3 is CASRMAGYGYTF. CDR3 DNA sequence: TGCGCCAGCCGTATGGCTGGCTATGGCTACACCTTC.

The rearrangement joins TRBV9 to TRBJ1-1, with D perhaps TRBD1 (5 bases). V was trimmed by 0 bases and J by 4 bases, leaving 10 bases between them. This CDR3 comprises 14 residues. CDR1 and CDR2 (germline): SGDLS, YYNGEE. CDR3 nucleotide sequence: TGTGCCAGCAGCGTAGGCAGGGTAGGCACTGAAGCTTTCTTT. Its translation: CASSVGRVGTEAFF.